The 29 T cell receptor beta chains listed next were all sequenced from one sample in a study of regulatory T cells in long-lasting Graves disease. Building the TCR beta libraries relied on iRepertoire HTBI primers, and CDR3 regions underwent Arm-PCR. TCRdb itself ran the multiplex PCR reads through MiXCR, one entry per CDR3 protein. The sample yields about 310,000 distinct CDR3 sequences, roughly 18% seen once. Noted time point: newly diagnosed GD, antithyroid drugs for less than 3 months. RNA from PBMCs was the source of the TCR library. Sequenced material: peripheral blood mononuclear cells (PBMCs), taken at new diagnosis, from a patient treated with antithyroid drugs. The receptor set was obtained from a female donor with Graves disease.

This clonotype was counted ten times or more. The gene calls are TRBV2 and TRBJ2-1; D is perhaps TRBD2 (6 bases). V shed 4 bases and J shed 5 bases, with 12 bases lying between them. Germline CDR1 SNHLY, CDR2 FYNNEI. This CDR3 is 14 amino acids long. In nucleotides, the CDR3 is TGTGCCAGCAGTGGGGACTTAGGGGACAATGAGCAGTTCTTC. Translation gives CASSGDLGDNEQFF.

CDR3 sequence (DNA): TGTGCCAGCAGCTTAAAGTTCGTCGGGCGTAATTTTAGTGGGAGTGGCTACGAGCAGTACTTC. This codes for CASSLKFVGRNFSGSGYEQYF. The chain recombines TRBV7-9 with TRBJ2-7; D is perhaps TRBD2 (5 bases). The CDR3 contains 21 residues. The germline V and J ends were trimmed by 2 bases and 3 bases, with 32 bases remaining between them. Germline V lookup: CDR1 SEHNR, CDR2 FQNEAQ (reference sequence).

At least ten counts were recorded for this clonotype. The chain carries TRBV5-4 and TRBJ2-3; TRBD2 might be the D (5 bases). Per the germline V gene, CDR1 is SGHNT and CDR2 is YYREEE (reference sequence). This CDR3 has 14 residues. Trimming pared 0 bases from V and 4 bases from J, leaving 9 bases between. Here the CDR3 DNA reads TGTGCCAGCAGCTTGGAGGTCGGGGCAGATACGCAGTATTTT. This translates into CASSLEVGADTQYF.

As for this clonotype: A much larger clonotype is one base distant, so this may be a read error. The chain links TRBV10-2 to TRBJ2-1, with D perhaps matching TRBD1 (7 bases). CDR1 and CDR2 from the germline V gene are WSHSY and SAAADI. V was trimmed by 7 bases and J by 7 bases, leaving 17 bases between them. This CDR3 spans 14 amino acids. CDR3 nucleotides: TGCGCCAGCACCCAGGGGGAGGATGGGAATGAGCAGTTCTTC. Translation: CASTQGEDGNEQFF.

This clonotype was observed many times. CDR3 DNA sequence: TGTGCCAGCAGCGTAAGTTGGCTAGTCATCTCCTACAATGAGCAGTTCTTC. Translating it yields CASSVSWLVISYNEQFF. The gene calls are TRBV9 and TRBJ2-1; no firm D call. V lost 1 base to trimming and J lost 0 bases, with 14 bases between them. The CDR3 extends over 17 amino acids. CDR1 is SGDLS, CDR2 YYNGEE, per germline.

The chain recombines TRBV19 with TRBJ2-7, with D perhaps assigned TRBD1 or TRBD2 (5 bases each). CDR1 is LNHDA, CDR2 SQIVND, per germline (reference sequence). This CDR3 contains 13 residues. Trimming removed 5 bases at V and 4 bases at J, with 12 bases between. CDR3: CASSWGIVYEQYF. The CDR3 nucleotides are TGTGCCAGTAGTTGGGGGATCGTATACGAGCAGTACTTC.

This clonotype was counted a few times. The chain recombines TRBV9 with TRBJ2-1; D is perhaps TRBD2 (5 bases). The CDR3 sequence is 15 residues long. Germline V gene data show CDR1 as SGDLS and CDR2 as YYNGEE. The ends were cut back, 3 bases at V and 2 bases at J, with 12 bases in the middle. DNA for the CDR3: TGTGCCAGCAGCGGCGGGTTCGGACCCTACAATGAGCAGTTCTTC. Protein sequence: CASSGGFGPYNEQFF.

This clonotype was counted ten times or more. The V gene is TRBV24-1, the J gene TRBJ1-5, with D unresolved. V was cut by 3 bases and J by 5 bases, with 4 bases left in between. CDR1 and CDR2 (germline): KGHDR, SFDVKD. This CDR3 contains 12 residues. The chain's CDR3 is CATSDRDQPQHF. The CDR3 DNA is TGTGCCACCAGTGATAGGGATCAGCCCCAGCATTTT.

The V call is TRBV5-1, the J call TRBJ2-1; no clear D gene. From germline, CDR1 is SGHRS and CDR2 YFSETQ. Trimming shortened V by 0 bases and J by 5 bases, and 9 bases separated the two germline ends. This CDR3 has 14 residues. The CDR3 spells CASSLVQVHNEQFF. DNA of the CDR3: TGCGCCAGCAGCTTGGTTCAGGTCCACAATGAGCAGTTCTTC.

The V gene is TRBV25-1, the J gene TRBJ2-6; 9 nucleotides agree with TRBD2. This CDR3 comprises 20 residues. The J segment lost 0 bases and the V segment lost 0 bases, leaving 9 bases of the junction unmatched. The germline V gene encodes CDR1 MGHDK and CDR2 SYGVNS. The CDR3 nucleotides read TGTGCCAGCAGTGAATATGAGGGGGGGACTAGCAGCTCTGGGGCCAACGTCCTGACTTTC. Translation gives CASSEYEGGTSSSGANVLTF.

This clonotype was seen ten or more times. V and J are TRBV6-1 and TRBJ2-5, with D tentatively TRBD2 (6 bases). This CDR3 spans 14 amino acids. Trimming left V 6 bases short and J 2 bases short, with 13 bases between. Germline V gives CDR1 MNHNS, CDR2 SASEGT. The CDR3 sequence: CASRGAGSQETQYF. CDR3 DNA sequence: TGTGCCAGCAGAGGGGCGGGATCTCAAGAGACCCAGTACTTC.

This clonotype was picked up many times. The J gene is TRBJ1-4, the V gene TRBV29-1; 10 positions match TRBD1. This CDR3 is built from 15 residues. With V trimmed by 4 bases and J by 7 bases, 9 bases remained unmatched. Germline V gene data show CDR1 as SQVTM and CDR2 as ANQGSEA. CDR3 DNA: TGCAGCGTTGGGGGATGGGGACAGGGGTTTGAAAAACTGTTTTTT. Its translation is CSVGGWGQGFEKLFF.

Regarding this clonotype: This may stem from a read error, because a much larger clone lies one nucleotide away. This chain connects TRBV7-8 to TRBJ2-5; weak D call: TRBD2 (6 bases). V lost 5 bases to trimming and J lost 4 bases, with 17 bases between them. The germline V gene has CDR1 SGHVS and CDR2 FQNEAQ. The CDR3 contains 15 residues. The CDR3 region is CASSPDKGGGETQYF. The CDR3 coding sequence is TGTGCCAGCAGCCCTGACAAGGGAGGTGGAGAGACCCAGTACTTC.

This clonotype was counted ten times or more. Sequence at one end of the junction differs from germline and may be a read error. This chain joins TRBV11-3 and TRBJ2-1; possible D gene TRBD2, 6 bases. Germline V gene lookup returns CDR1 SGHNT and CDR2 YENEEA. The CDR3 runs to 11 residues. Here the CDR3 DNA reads TGTGCCAGCAGCTTTACCGGGACTTCGATCTTC. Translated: CASSFTGTSIF.

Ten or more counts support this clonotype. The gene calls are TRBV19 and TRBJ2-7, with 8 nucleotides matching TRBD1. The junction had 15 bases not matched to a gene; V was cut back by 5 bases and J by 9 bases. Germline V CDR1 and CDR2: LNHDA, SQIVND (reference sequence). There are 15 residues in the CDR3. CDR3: CASSPLPGQGAGQYF. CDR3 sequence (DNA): TGTGCCAGTAGTCCTCTCCCCGGACAGGGAGCGGGGCAGTACTTC. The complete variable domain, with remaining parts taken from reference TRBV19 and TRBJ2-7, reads DGGITQSPKYLFRKEGQNVTLSCEQNLNHDAMYWYRQDPGQGLRLIYYSQIVNDFQKGDIAEGYSVSREKKESFPLTVTSAQKNPTAFYLCASSPLPGQGAGQYFGPGTRLTVT.

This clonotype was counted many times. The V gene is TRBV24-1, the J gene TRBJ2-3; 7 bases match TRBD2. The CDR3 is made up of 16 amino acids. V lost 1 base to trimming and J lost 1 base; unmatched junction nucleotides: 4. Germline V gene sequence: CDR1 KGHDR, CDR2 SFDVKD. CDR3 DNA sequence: TGTGCCACCAGTGATTTTGAGCGGGGCGGCACAGATACGCAGTATTTT. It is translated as CATSDFERGGTDTQYF.

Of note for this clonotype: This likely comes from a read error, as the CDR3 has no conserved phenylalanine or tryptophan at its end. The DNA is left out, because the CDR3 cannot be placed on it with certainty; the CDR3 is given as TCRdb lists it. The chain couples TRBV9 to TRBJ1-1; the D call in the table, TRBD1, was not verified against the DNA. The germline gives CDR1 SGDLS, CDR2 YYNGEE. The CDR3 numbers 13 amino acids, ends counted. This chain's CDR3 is CASSVETGYEVFL.

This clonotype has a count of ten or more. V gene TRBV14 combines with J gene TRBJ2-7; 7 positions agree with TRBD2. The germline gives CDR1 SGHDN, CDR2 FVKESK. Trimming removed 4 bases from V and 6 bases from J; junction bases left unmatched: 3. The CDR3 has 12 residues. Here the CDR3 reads CASSRGGSEQYF. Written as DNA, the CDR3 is TGTGCCAGCAGCCGGGGGGGATCCGAGCAGTACTTC.

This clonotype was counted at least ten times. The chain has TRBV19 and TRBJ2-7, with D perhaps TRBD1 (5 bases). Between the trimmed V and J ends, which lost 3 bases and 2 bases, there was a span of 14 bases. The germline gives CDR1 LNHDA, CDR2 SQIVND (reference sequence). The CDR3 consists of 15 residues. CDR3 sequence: CASSIKGVYPYEQYF. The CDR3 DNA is TGTGCCAGTAGTATTAAAGGGGTATACCCCTACGAGCAGTACTTC.

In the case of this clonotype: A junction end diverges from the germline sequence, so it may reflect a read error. The DNA of the CDR3 is TGTGCCGGCAGCGTAGCTCCGGGGTCACCCCTCCACTTT. Residues: CAGSVAPGSPLHF. The V gene is TRBV13, the J gene TRBJ1-6; D gene unclear. The CDR3 is 13 residues long. In germline, CDR1 is PRHDT, CDR2 FYEKMQ (reference sequence).

This CDR3 reads CASKASGINYGYTF. The CDR3 region has the DNA TGTGCCAGTAAAGCCTCCGGGATAAACTATGGCTACACCTTC. The rearrangement links TRBV19 to TRBJ1-2; D remains unclear. Germline assignment: CDR1 LNHDA and CDR2 SQIVND (reference sequence). Trimming took 7 bases from V and 2 from J, leaving 14 bases between them. The CDR3 is 14 residues long. The full variable domain, with the rest looked up from reference TRBV19 and TRBJ1-2, is DGGITQSPKYLFRKEGQNVTLSCEQNLNHDAMYWYRQDPGQGLRLIYYSQIVNDFQKGDIAEGYSVSREKKESFPLTVTSAQKNPTAFYLCASKASGINYGYTFGSGTRLTVV.

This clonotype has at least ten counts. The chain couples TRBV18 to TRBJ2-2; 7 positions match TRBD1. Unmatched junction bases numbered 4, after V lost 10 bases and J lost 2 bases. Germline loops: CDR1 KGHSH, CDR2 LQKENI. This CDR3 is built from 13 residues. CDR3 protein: CATDRSNTGELFF. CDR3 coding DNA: TGTGCCACGGACAGGAGCAACACCGGGGAGCTGTTTTTT.

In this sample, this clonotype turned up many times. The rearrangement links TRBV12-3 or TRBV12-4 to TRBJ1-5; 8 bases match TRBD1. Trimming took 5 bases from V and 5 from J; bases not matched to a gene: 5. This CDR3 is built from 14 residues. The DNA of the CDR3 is TGTGCCAGCAGTCCCGCGACAGGGGATCAGCCCCAGCATTTT. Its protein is CASSPATGDQPQHF.

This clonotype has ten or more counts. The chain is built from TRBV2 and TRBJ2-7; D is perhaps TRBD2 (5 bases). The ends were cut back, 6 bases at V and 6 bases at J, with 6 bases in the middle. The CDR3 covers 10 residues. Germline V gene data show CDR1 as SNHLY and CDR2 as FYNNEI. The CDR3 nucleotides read TGTGCCAGCAGGAGGGCCGAGCAGTACTTC. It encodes CASRRAEQYF. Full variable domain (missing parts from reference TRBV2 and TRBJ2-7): EPEVTQTPSHQVTQMGQEVILRCVPISNHLYFYWYRQILGQKVEFLVSFYNNEISEKSEIFDDQFSVERPDGSNFTLKIRSTKLEDSAMYFCASRRAEQYFGPGTRLTVT.

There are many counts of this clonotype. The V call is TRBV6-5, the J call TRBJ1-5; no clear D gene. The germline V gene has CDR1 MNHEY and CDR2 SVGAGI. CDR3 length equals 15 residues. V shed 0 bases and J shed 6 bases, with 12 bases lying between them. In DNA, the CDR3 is TGTGCCAGCAGTTACTCGAGGGTGGCGAGTCAGCCCCAGCATTTT. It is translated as CASSYSRVASQPQHF.

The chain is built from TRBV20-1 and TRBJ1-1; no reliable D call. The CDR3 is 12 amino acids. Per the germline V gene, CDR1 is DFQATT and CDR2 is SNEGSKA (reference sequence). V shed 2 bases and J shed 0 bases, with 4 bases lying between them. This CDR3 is CSARKLNTEAFF. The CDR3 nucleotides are TGCAGTGCTAGAAAGCTGAACACTGAAGCTTTCTTT.

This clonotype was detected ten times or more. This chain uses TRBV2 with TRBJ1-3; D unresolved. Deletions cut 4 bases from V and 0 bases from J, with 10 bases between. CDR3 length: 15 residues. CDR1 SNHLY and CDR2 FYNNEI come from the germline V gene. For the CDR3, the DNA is TGTGCCAGCAGTGTCGTCCGTAGCTCTGGAAACACCATATATTTT. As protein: CASSVVRSSGNTIYF.

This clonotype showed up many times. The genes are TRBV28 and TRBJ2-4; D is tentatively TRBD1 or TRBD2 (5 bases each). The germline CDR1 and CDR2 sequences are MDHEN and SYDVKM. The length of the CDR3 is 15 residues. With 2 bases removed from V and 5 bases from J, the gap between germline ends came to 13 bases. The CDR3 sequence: CASSLARDAENIQYF. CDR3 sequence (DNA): TGTGCCAGCAGTTTAGCTCGGGACGCGGAAAACATTCAGTACTTC.

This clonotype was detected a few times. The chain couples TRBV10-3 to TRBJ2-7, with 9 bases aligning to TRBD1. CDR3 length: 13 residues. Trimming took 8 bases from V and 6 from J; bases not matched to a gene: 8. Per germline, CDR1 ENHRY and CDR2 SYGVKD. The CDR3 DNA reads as TGTGCCATCGAGTCGGGACAGGGATCCGAGCAGTACTTC. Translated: CAIESGQGSEQYF.